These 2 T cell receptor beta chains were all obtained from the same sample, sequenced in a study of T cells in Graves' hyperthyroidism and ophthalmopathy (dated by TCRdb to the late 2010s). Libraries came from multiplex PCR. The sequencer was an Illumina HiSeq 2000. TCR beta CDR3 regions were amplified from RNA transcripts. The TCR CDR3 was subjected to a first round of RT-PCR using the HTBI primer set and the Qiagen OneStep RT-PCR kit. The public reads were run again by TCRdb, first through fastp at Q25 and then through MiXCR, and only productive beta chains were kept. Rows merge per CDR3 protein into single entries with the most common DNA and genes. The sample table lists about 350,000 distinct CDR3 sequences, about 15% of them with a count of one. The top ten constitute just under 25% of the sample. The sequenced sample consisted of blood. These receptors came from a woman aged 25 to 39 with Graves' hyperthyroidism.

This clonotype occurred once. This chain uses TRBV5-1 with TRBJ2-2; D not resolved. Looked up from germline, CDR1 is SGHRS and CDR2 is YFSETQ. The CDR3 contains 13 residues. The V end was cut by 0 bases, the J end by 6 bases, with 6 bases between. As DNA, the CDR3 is TGCGCCAGCAGCTTGGCCCCGGCCGGGGAGCTGTTTTTT. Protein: CASSLAPAGELFF. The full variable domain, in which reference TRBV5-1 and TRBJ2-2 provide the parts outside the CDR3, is KAGVTQTPRYLIKTRGQQVTLSCSPISGHRSVSWYQQTPGQGLQFLFEYFSETQRNKGNFPGRFSGRQFSNSRSEMNVSTLELGDSALYLCASSLAPAGELFFGEGSRLTVL.

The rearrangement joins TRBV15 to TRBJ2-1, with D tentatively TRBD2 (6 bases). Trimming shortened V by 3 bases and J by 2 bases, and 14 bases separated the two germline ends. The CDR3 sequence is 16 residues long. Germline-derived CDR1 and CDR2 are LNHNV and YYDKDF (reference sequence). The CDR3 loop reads CATSRGERGTYNEQFF. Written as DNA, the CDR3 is TGTGCCACCAGCAGGGGGGAGCGCGGGACCTACAATGAGCAGTTCTTC.